This T cell receptor (beta chain) was recorded in a study of PD-1 blockade in classical Hodgkin lymphoma. Trimming took 4 bases from V and 4 from J; bases not matched to a gene: 16. CDR3 length: 18 amino acids. The germline CDR1 and CDR2 sequences are MNHGY and SVAAGI. Each and every patient relapsed after autologous stem cell transplantation, and patients got differing brentuximab vedotin exposure. After PBMCs were thawed, their CD8+ T cells were isolated by magnetic negative selection. Best responses fell into complete response, partial response or progressive disease. The repertoire was sequenced with immunoSEQ multiplex PCR; TCRdb's copy has only in-frame clones and lacks some. Among roughly 28,000 clones listed, 70% to 90% were seen once.

The sequencing here drew on CD8+ T cells from blood, taken at baseline. V usage is TRBV6-9 and J usage is TRBJ1-5; 7 bases match TRBD1. This receptor was identified in a human donor with classical Hodgkin lymphoma. CDR3 amino acids: CASSCIGGGGEGNQPQHF. CDR3 nucleotide sequence: TGTGCCAGCAGTTGTATAGGGGGCGGGGGGGAAGGTAATCAGCCCCAGCATTTT.